These 24 T cell receptor beta chains came from one sample sequenced in a study of shared clonotypes between healthy human individuals. Positively selected for CCR7, the CD45RO-negative cells used as naive CD8 cells excluded terminally differentiated effector memory CD45RA+ cells. Data came from immunoSEQ multiplex PCR; TCRdb stores just in-frame clones and leaves some out. In the table there are just over 2,000,000 clones, about 95% of which are singletons. Material for sequencing was naive CD8+ T cells sorted from blood. These receptors were collected from a young man in good health.

Here the CDR3 reads CASGPGQGVNIQYF. CDR3 nucleotides: TGTGCCAGTGGTCCGGGACAGGGGGTAAACATTCAGTACTTC. The V and J genes are TRBV19 and TRBJ2-4; 11 bases are a match to TRBD1. CDR1 is LNHDA and CDR2 is SQIVND in the germline V gene (reference sequence). Germline trimming cut 8 bases from V and 6 bases from J; bases unmatched to any gene: 6. The length of the CDR3 is 14 residues.

The chain recombines TRBV10-3 with TRBJ2-3; D is unresolved. The CDR3 has 13 residues. With 5 bases removed from V and 5 bases from J, the gap between germline ends came to 11 bases. In germline, CDR1 is ENHRY, CDR2 SYGVKD. The CDR3 reads CAISLMAVDTQYF. CDR3 nucleotides: TGTGCCATCAGTCTCATGGCAGTAGATACGCAGTATTTT.

Here the CDR3 DNA reads TGTGCCAGCACGGGAGGACAGGGGGCATCCTACGAGCAGTACTTC. The encoded protein is CASTGGQGASYEQYF. The rearrangement joins TRBV5-5 to TRBJ2-7; 11 bases fit TRBD1. Looked up from germline, CDR1 is SGHKS and CDR2 is YYEKEE (reference sequence). V shed 6 bases and J 1 base; nucleotides not matched to a gene: 6. The CDR3 length is 15 residues.

This chain connects TRBV6-5 to TRBJ2-7; 9 bases agree with TRBD2. J lost 3 bases, V lost 4 bases, and 10 bases had no gene match. Germline V gene sequence: CDR1 MNHEY, CDR2 SVGAGI. The CDR3 is 16 residues long. The CDR3 reads CASSSKVAGVYYEQYF. The CDR3 DNA reads as TGTGCCAGCAGTTCTAAGGTAGCGGGAGTCTACTACGAGCAGTACTTC.

The chain recombines TRBV6-1 with TRBJ1-1; D gene ambiguous. This CDR3 spans 14 amino acids. Germline V lookup: CDR1 MNHNS, CDR2 SASEGT. Trimming stripped 2 bases from V and 0 bases from J, with 7 bases between. The chain's CDR3 is CASSEYRLNTEAFF. CDR3 coding DNA: TGTGCCAGCAGTGAATACAGATTGAACACTGAAGCTTTCTTT.

This rearrangement joins TRBV7-9 to TRBJ2-7; TRBD1 might be the D (5 bases). The germline V and J ends were trimmed by 4 bases and 0 bases, with 13 bases remaining between them. The CDR3 contains 15 residues. Germline assignment: CDR1 SEHNR and CDR2 FQNEAQ (reference sequence). CDR3 coding DNA: TGTGCCAGCAGCTCCGCAGGGCTCAGCTCCTACGAGCAGTACTTC. It yields the protein CASSSAGLSSYEQYF.

V gene TRBV5-1 combines with J gene TRBJ2-6; D not certain. Germline V gives CDR1 SGHRS, CDR2 YFSETQ. The CDR3 covers 13 residues. V shed 0 bases and J shed 11 bases, with 9 bases lying between them. CDR3 sequence: CASSLVFGDVLTF. The CDR3 nucleotides are TGCGCCAGCAGCTTGGTTTTTGGTGACGTCCTGACTTTC.

The chain links TRBV2 to TRBJ2-1; D possibly corresponds to TRBD2 (6 bases). Germline loops: CDR1 SNHLY, CDR2 FYNNEI. The CDR3 runs to 15 residues. The V end was cut by 6 bases, the J end by 0 bases, with 12 bases between. CDR3 in DNA: TGTGCCAGCAGCGGCGGGACCGGCTCCTACAATGAGCAGTTCTTC. Translation: CASSGGTGSYNEQFF.

DNA of the CDR3: TGTGCCAGCAGGCTACAGGACTCTGGAAACACCATATATTTT. It specifies CASRLQDSGNTIYF. The chain links TRBV11-1 to TRBJ1-3; a possible D gene is TRBD1 (5 bases). CDR1 is SGHAT, CDR2 FQDESV, per germline (reference sequence). V was shortened by 6 bases and J by 0 bases, with 9 bases between the two germline ends. The CDR3 consists of 14 residues.

This chain uses TRBV19 with TRBJ2-7; D not resolved. Deletions cut 3 bases from V and 3 bases from J, with 9 bases between. The CDR3 runs 13 residues. Looked up from germline, CDR1 is LNHDA and CDR2 is SQIVND (reference sequence). DNA of the CDR3: TGTGCCAGTAGTATGAAAGGAATCTACGAGCAGTACTTC. This translates into CASSMKGIYEQYF.

This rearrangement joins TRBV7-9 to TRBJ2-7, with TRBD1 as a possible D gene (5 bases). With 6 bases removed from V and 3 bases from J, the gap between germline ends came to 15 bases. The germline CDR1 and CDR2 sequences are SEHNR and FQNEAQ (reference sequence). The CDR3 has 14 residues. CDR3 sequence reads: CASSKQVSSYEQYF. CDR3 in DNA: TGTGCCAGCAGTAAACAGGTATCCAGCTACGAGCAGTACTTC.

The chain has TRBV4-1 and TRBJ2-7, with 7 bases matching TRBD1. V was clipped by 5 bases and J by 7 bases; unmatched bases: 11. The CDR3 is made up of 14 amino acids. From germline, CDR1 is MGHRA and CDR2 YSYEKL. The CDR3 sequence: CASSERQGLGEQYF. CDR3 bases: TGCGCCAGCAGCGAACGACAGGGCCTGGGGGAGCAGTACTTC.

As regards this clone: The sample has other DNA sequences that encode this CDR3 too. The chain links TRBV9 to TRBJ2-7, with D possibly matching TRBD2 (5 bases). CDR1 is SGDLS, CDR2 YYNGEE, per germline. The V end was cut by 0 bases, the J end by 6 bases, with 10 bases between. The CDR3 has 13 amino acids. Written as DNA, the CDR3 is TGTGCCAGCAGCGTAGTAGGGAGCGGCGAGCAGTACTTC. This encodes CASSVVGSGEQYF.

This clone was observed a few times. The gene calls are TRBV19 and TRBJ2-7; no clear D. CDR1 and CDR2 (germline): LNHDA, SQIVND (reference sequence). Trimming pared 3 bases from V and 2 bases from J, leaving 8 bases between. CDR3 size: 13 residues. The CDR3 DNA reads as TGTGCCAGTAGTATTGCCGTGACCTACGAGCAGTACTTC. It yields the protein CASSIAVTYEQYF.

The rearrangement uses TRBV30 and TRBJ1-5; 9 nucleotides match TRBD1. The ends lost 1 base at V and 6 bases at J; junction bases unmatched: 4. Germline assignment: CDR1 GTSNPN and CDR2 SVGIG (reference sequence). The CDR3 spans 14 residues. The DNA of the CDR3 is TGTGCCTGGAGTGCAGGACAGGGGTTTCAGCCCCAGCATTTT. This translates into CAWSAGQGFQPQHF. Filled out from reference TRBV30 and TRBJ1-5, the complete variable domain reads SQTIHQWPATLVQPVGSPLSLECTVEGTSNPNLYWYRQAAGRGLQLLFYSVGIGQISSEVPQNLSASRPQDRQFILSSKKLLLSDSGFYLCAWSAGQGFQPQHFGDGTRLSIL.

The chain carries TRBV28 and TRBJ1-6, with D unclear. The CDR3 sequence is 12 residues long. V was pared by 5 bases and J by 13 bases, with 12 bases between. Germline V gene data show CDR1 as MDHEN and CDR2 as SYDVKM. CDR3 nucleotides: TGTGCCAGCAGTGACCCGGGGTGGCCCCTCCACTTT. It encodes CASSDPGWPLHF.

This clone was found a few times. The chain recombines TRBV5-6 with TRBJ1-2, with a tentative D call TRBD1 (6 bases). The germline gives CDR1 SGHDT, CDR2 YYEEEE. The CDR3 runs 14 residues. V dropped 0 bases and J dropped 7 bases, with 13 bases sitting between them. This CDR3 is CASSLERTGIGYTF. The CDR3 coding sequence is TGTGCCAGCAGCTTGGAGCGAACAGGGATTGGCTACACCTTC.

With regard to this clone: This same CDR3 is encoded by further DNA sequences in the sample. V is TRBV4-3 and J is TRBJ1-1; TRBD1 matches at 8 bases. J was trimmed by 0 bases and V by 1 base; bases with no gene match: 1. The CDR3 sequence is 15 residues long. Looked up from germline, CDR1 is LGHNA and CDR2 is YSLEER. The chain's CDR3 is CASSQGTGMNTEAFF. As DNA, the CDR3 is TGCGCCAGCAGCCAAGGGACAGGGATGAACACTGAAGCTTTCTTT.

V gene TRBV5-8 combines with J gene TRBJ2-5; 11 bases agree with TRBD2. After removal of 4 bases from V and 4 bases from J, the junction contained 3 bases not matched to a gene. The CDR3 length is 14 residues. CDR1 and CDR2 from the germline V gene are SGHTS and YDEGEE. CDR3 sequence (DNA): TGTGCCAGCAGCGGCGGACTAGCGGGAGAGACCCAGTACTTC. Translated: CASSGGLAGETQYF.

The chain combines TRBV29-1 with TRBJ2-2; the match to TRBD2 covers 8 bases. CDR1 and CDR2 (germline): SQVTM, ANQGSEA. This CDR3 is built from 17 residues. Germline trimming cut 0 bases from V and 5 bases from J; bases unmatched to any gene: 11. CDR3 DNA: TGCAGCGTTGAAGATCGGATTGCGGGAGGCGGGACCGGGGAGCTGTTTTTT. Translation: CSVEDRIAGGGTGELFF.

The V gene is TRBV5-6, the J gene TRBJ1-4; possible D gene TRBD1, 6 bases. The CDR3 has 14 residues. Germline values: CDR1 SGHDT, CDR2 YYEEEE. Trimming cost V 1 base and J 6 bases, with 10 bases left between them. The CDR3 sequence: CASSLSAGDEKLFF. For the CDR3, the DNA is TGTGCCAGCAGCTTGTCGGCAGGGGATGAAAAACTGTTTTTT.

V and J are TRBV5-6 and TRBJ1-2; D might be TRBD1 (6 bases). Germline V gene sequence: CDR1 SGHDT, CDR2 YYEEEE. Between the trimmed V and J ends, which lost 3 bases and 4 bases, there was a span of 10 bases. The CDR3 extends over 13 amino acids. The CDR3 here is CASSSQGPYGYTF. The CDR3 nucleotides read TGTGCCAGCAGCTCACAGGGTCCCTATGGCTACACCTTC.

The V gene is TRBV10-3, the J gene TRBJ2-7; D gene unclear. V was shortened by 6 bases and J by 5 bases, with 17 bases between the two germline ends. CDR1 and CDR2 (germline): ENHRY, SYGVKD. This CDR3 is 14 amino acids long. CDR3 nucleotides: TGTGCCATCAGCCATGTAGGGTTACTCGACGAGCAGTACTTC. Translation gives CAISHVGLLDEQYF.

The chain carries TRBV13 and TRBJ2-2; D gene ambiguous. Germline CDR1 is PRHDT and CDR2 is FYEKMQ (reference sequence). The CDR3 is made up of 17 amino acids. Trimming took 5 bases from V and 7 from J, leaving 23 bases between them. The chain's CDR3 is CASSLWDHSVMGGELFF. In DNA form, the CDR3 reads TGTGCCAGCAGCCTATGGGATCATTCGGTCATGGGCGGGGAGCTGTTTTTT.